These T cell receptor beta chains were read from a single sample in a study of blood T cell repertoires in COVID-19. This table comes from immunoSEQ multiplex PCR, and its TCRdb copy is limited to in-frame clones, with some not included. The table has about 100,000 clones, around 90% seen once; the top ten hold around 15%. Material for sequencing was peripheral blood. These receptors were collected from a man aged 50 to 59 with acute or convalescent COVID-19. Both conserved end residues are part of each CDR3. A D gene is named only where the DNA matches it firmly.

d_call	j_call	v_call	cdr3_nt	cdr3_aa
-	TRBJ1-1	TRBV4-1	TGCGCCAGCAGCCAAGATGAGGTCCCAGGGCGCGCTGAAGCTTTCTTT	CASSQDEVPGRAEAFF
-	TRBJ1-6	TRBV3-1/TRBV3-2	TGTGCCAGCAGGGACAGCTCCTATAATTCACCCCTCCACTTT	CASRDSSYNSPLHF
TRBD1	TRBJ1-1	TRBV19	TGTGCCAGTAACACCTTACAGGGGGTCACTGAAGCTTTCTTT	CASNTLQGVTEAFF
-	TRBJ2-5	TRBV7-6	TGTGCCAGCAGCTTAGTGGAGGGAGAGACCCAGTACTTC	CASSLVEGETQYF
TRBD1	TRBJ2-5	TRBV5-6	TGTGCCAGCAGCTTGTTAGGGGGCGAGGAGACCCAGTACTTC	CASSLLGGEETQYF
TRBD1	TRBJ1-4	TRBV9	TGTGCCAGCAGCGTAGGAAGACAGGGTTTCGGTGAAAAACTGTTTTTT	CASSVGRQGFGEKLFF
-	TRBJ2-1	TRBV5-1	TGCGCCAGCAGTAATACAGGTACGCGTGAGCAGTTCTTC	CASSNTGTREQFF
TRBD1	TRBJ1-2	TRBV25-1	TGTGCCAGCAGTGGATGGACAGGGACTTCCTATGGCTACACCTTC	CASSGWTGTSYGYTF
-	TRBJ2-1	TRBV11-3	TGTGCCAGCAGCTTAGATTCCGCCCGGAATGAGCAGTTCTTC	CASSLDSARNEQFF
-	TRBJ2-5	TRBV6-5	TGTGCCAGCAGTTACTCGGGGGGAGAGACCCAGTACTTC	CASSYSGGETQYF
-	TRBJ1-1	TRBV5-1	TGCGCCAGCAGCTTGAACCCGACAGGGAACACTGAAGCTTTCTTT	CASSLNPTGNTEAFF